The 16 T cell receptor beta chains below were found in one sample sequenced in a study of tumor-infiltrating lymphocytes in primary liver carcinoma. Co-extraction of RNA and DNA was performed on about 20-32 mg of unsorted bulk tissue. Total RNA amounting to 450 to 550 ng was the source from which TCR beta cDNA was made with a constant-region primer. Slightly modified ARM-PCR served as the procedure for the TCR beta libraries. These libraries came from three rounds of nested multiplex PCR. With TRBV1-TRBV30 forward primers and a C-beta reverse primer, the first two PCR rounds were run for around 10 cycles each. TCRdb redid the calling of the multiplex PCR reads with MiXCR, one entry per CDR3 protein. This table holds fewer than 110,000 distinct CDR3 sequences, about 62% found once. Sequencing was carried out using liver tumor tissue from sampling region 2. Subset here: tumor region T2, inferior pole. These receptors were taken from a woman aged 60-75 years with primary liver carcinoma and hepatitis B virus infection.

Comments on this clonotype: The conserved closing phenylalanine or tryptophan is absent in this CDR3, likely reflecting a read error. The J gene is TRBJ2-1, the V gene TRBV29-1; D gene ambiguous. The CDR3 contains 13 residues. Germline V gene data show CDR1 as SQVTM and CDR2 as ANQGSEA. The CDR3 region has the DNA TGCAGCGTTGGGTCAGCCGGCTACAATGATCAGTTCGTC. Translated: CSVGSAGYNDQFV.

A note on this clonotype: A junction end diverges from the germline sequence, so it may reflect a read error. V gene TRBV4-1 combines with J gene TRBJ2-6; no clear D gene. There are 17 residues in the CDR3. Germline CDR1 and CDR2: MGHRA and YSYEKL. CDR3 protein: CASSQEVMGSGANVLTF. The CDR3 DNA is TGCGCCAGTAGCCAAGAGGTGATGGGGTCTGGGGCCAACGTCCTGACTTTC.

This clonotype appeared many times. The chain links TRBV29-1 to TRBJ1-1; a possible D gene is TRBD1 (6 bases). The CDR3 sequence is 19 residues long. V was cut by 4 bases and J by 2 bases, with 29 bases left in between. Germline V lookup: CDR1 SQVTM, CDR2 ANQGSEA. CDR3 bases: TGCAGCGTTGTTAGAAGATCTTCGGAAGGGGGGCCTAAAAACACTGAAGCTTTCTTT. It translates to CSVVRRSSEGGPKNTEAFF.

Of note for this clonotype: Its ends do not fully match the called genes, so a read error is possible. This rearrangement joins TRBV12-3 or TRBV12-4 to TRBJ2-3; D might be TRBD2 (6 bases). The CDR3 covers 18 residues. This CDR3 is CAGSFFLAGGQEGDTQYF. The CDR3 nucleotides read TGTGCCGGCAGTTTCTTTCTCGCGGGCGGCCAGGAGGGCGATACACAGTATTTT.

Concerning this clonotype: A much larger clone is a single base away; this may be a read error. The rearrangement uses TRBV6-1 and TRBJ1-5; D perhaps matches TRBD1 (6 bases). This CDR3 is 15 amino acids long. From germline, CDR1 is MNHNS and CDR2 SASEGT. Trimming took 0 bases from V and 7 from J, leaving 13 bases between them. CDR3 sequence reads: CASSEAVRGGQPQHF. The DNA of the CDR3 is TGTGCCAGCAGTGAAGCGGTCAGAGGGGGACAGCCCCAGCATTTT.

The V call is TRBV12-1, the J call TRBJ2-2; no DNA check was done on the table's D call, TRBD2. TRBV12-1 is designated a pseudogene. The CDR3 is 16 residues long. The CDR3 reads CASISGGHTNTGELFF. The CDR3 DNA reads as TGTGCAAGCATCTCGGGGGGGCACACGAACACCGGGGAGCTGTTTTTT.

Turning to this clonotype: The junction differs from germline at one of its ends, possibly a read error. J is TRBJ2-1 and V is TRBV7-9; D might be TRBD1 (6 bases). Germline V gene lookup returns CDR1 SEHNR and CDR2 FQNEAQ (reference sequence). The CDR3 extends over 14 amino acids. The CDR3: CVSSLEGGYNEQFF. In DNA form, the CDR3 reads TGTGTCAGCAGCTTAGAAGGGGGCTACAATGAGCAGTTCTTC.

Only one count was recorded for this clonotype. A read error may explain this, as a much larger clone is one base away. The chain couples TRBV5-1 to TRBJ2-2; possibly TRBD2 for D (6 bases). CDR3 length: 16 amino acids. CDR1 SGHRS and CDR2 YFSETQ come from the germline V gene. The CDR3, as DNA: TGCGCCAGCAACTTGCCGGGAGTTACGAACACCGGGGAGCTGTTTTTT. It is translated as CASNLPGVTNTGELFF.

Comment on this clonotype: At one boundary the junction diverges from the germline segment, which might be a read error. V usage is TRBV12-3 or TRBV12-4 and J usage is TRBJ1-1; D unclear. CDR3 length: 13 amino acids. The CDR3 bases are TGTGCCGGCCGAGGGTTAATGAACGCTGAAGCTTTCTTT. Residues: CAGRGLMNAEAFF.

This clonotype was detected ten times or more. The V gene is TRBV5-1, the J gene TRBJ1-2; no reliable D call. Germline values: CDR1 SGHRS, CDR2 YFSETQ. The CDR3 extends over 14 amino acids. Trimming cost V 2 bases and J 8 bases, with 16 bases left between them. The CDR3: CASSLEVSSTGYTF. DNA for the CDR3: TGCGCCAGCAGCTTAGAGGTCTCCTCTACCGGCTACACCTTC.

Concerning this clonotype itself: A junction boundary mismatches the germline segment, possibly from a read error. The chain recombines TRBV29-1 with TRBJ2-2; D perhaps matches TRBD2 (5 bases). This CDR3 comprises 14 residues. The germline CDR1 and CDR2 sequences are SQVTM and ANQGSEA. The CDR3 protein is CSVAGLTSTGELFF. DNA of the CDR3: TGCAGCGTTGCTGGTCTTACCAGCACCGGGGAGTTGTTTTTT.

A remark on this clonotype: A read error may account for a junction end that differs from germline. The CDR3 bases are TGTGCCAGCGGCTTGGAGCCTACTAACTATGGCAACACCTTC. It yields the protein CASGLEPTNYGNTF. The rearrangement uses TRBV11-2 and TRBJ1-2; D gene unclear. CDR3 length: 14 amino acids. Germline values: CDR1 SGHAT, CDR2 FQNNGV.

This chain connects TRBV6-6 to TRBJ2-5; D is ambiguous. This CDR3 comprises 14 residues. Germline CDR1 reads MNHNY; CDR2 reads SVGAGI (reference sequence). Trimming took 7 bases from V and 4 from J, leaving 16 bases between them. The CDR3 sequence is CASTASKARETQYF. In DNA, the CDR3 is TGTGCCAGCACAGCCAGTAAAGCCAGAGAGACCCAGTACTTC.

In the case of this clonotype: The junction differs from germline at one of its ends, possibly a read error. This sequence joins TRBV28 and TRBJ1-2; D ambiguous. Per the germline V gene, CDR1 is MDHEN and CDR2 is SYDVKM. CDR3 size: 13 residues. This CDR3 is CVSSQTGKHGYTF. In DNA form, the CDR3 reads TGTGTCAGCAGTCAGACGGGTAAGCATGGCTACACCTTC.

With respect to this clonotype: Compared with germline, one end of the junction differs, possibly owing to a read error. This chain uses TRBV10-2 with TRBJ1-2; maybe TRBD1 (6 bases). The CDR3 runs 15 residues. Germline loops: CDR1 WSHSY, CDR2 SAAADI. The CDR3 DNA reads TGCGTCAGCAGCCGAGGGGGGGCCGCCGACTATGGATACACCTTC. Its translation: CVSSRGGAADYGYTF.

This clonotype has ten or more counts. The chain combines TRBV6-5 with TRBJ1-1; D is possibly TRBD1 (6 bases). The CDR3 covers 16 residues. Germline CDR1 is MNHEY and CDR2 is SVGAGI. Trimming took 6 bases from V and 3 from J, leaving 20 bases between them. The CDR3 DNA reads TGTGCCAGCAGCCCCAGGGGCGGGCTAGGGGACACTGAAGCTTTCTTT. Its translation is CASSPRGGLGDTEAFF.